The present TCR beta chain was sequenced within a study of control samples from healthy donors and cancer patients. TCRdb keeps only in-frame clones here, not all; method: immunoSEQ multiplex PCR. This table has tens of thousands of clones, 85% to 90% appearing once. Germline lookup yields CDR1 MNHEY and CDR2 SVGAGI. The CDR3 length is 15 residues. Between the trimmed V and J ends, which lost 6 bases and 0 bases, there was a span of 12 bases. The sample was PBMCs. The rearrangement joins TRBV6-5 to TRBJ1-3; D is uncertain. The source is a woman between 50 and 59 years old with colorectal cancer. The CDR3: CASRRDTSSGNTIYF. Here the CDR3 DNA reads TGTGCCAGCAGACGAGACACTAGCTCTGGAAACACCATATATTTT.